A single TCR beta chain is shown here with its context. What it recognizes is unknown. The sample originates from a study of shared clonotypes between healthy human individuals. The data were produced by immunoSEQ multiplex PCR, yet TCRdb's version contains in-frame clones alone and is incomplete. The profile shows roughly 2,000,000 clones, roughly 93% of them singletons. Regarding the study as a whole: Estimated richness was generally greater in naive than memory subsets.

V shed 2 bases and J shed 3 bases, with 22 bases lying between them. From germline, CDR1 is LGHNT and CDR2 FRNRAP. The CDR3 is made up of 18 amino acids. The naive CD8 population came from CD45RO-negative cells selected for CCR7, without terminally differentiated effector memory CD45RA+ cells. Sequenced sample: naive CD8+ T cells from PBMCs. This clonotype originated in a man aged 18-30 years in good health. Some clones in this sample may be carry-over from other donors' samples. The chain recombines TRBV12-5 with TRBJ2-5; D gene ambiguous. Here the CDR3 DNA reads TGTGCTAGTGGTTTGTCCGACGGGCTCCGATTAGGCGAAGAGACCCAGTACTTC. Protein: CASGLSDGLRLGEETQYF.